A selection of T cell receptor beta chains follows, all from one sample in a study of a mutant IDH1 vaccine in newly diagnosed glioma. Clones were sequenced by immunoSEQ multiplex PCR, and TCRdb holds only the in-frame ones, with some missing. The sample contains tens of thousands of clones, approximately 80% of which appear only once. Antigens for these TCRs are unknown. This specimen consisted of PBMCs, obtained from a glioma patient whose treatment included an IDH1 peptide vaccine. The receptors come from a woman aged 40 to 50 with glioma. Some clones in this sample may be carry-over from other donors' samples. Both conserved end residues are part of each CDR3. A D gene is named only where the DNA matches it firmly. Expanded clones are given a class, and other clones once, few, many or no size at all.

>NA|TRBJ1-1|TRBV6-5|TRBD1
CASTTDRANTEAFF
TGTGCCAGCACTACGGACAGGGCGAACACTGAAGCTTTCTTT
>NA|TRBJ2-1|TRBV29-1|TRBD1
CSVEDRDRGRDEQFF
TGCAGCGTTGAAGATCGCGACAGGGGACGGGATGAGCAGTTCTTC
>NA|TRBJ2-1|TRBV4-2|NA
CASSQGSEQFF
TGTGCCAGCAGCCAAGGGAGTGAGCAGTTCTTC
>NA|TRBJ1-5|TRBV28|NA
CASSLTGQGGAQHF
TGTGCCAGCAGTCTTACAGGGCAAGGGGGAGCCCAGCATTTT
>NA|TRBJ1-2|TRBV7-6|TRBD1
CASSLAGGGEGYTF
TGTGCCAGCAGCCTCGCAGGGGGCGGGGAGGGCTACACCTTC
>NA|TRBJ2-5|TRBV7-6|NA
CASSLEQETQYF
TGTGCCAGCAGCTTAGAACAAGAGACCCAGTACTTC
>few|TRBJ2-2|TRBV29-1|TRBD1
CSARYRGTGELFF
TGCAGCGCCAGATACAGGGGGACCGGGGAGCTGTTTTTT
>NA|TRBJ1-1|TRBV15|TRBD1
CATSDRGLGTEAFF
TGTGCCACCAGCGACAGGGGATTAGGGACTGAAGCTTTCTTT
>once|TRBJ2-5|TRBV9|NA
CASSVVEGEGETQYF
TGTGCCAGCAGCGTAGTGGAGGGAGAGGGAGAGACCCAGTACTTC
>once|TRBJ2-3|TRBV6-1|NA
CASRPAGSTDTQYF
TGTGCCAGCAGGCCGGCGGGGTCCACAGATACGCAGTATTTT
>few|TRBJ1-5|TRBV29-1|NA
CSVAVDGINQPQHF
TGCAGCGTTGCGGTGGACGGGATCAATCAGCCCCAGCATTTT
>NA|TRBJ2-1|TRBV2|NA
CASSVRNPPGDEQFF
TGTGCCAGCAGTGTACGGAACCCTCCCGGAGATGAGCAGTTCTTC
>NA|TRBJ2-7|TRBV25-1|NA
CASSVSYSDYEQYF
TGTGCCAGCAGCGTAAGCTACTCCGACTACGAGCAGTACTTC
>few|TRBJ1-1|TRBV9|NA
CASSVAEVNTEAFF
TGTGCCAGCAGCGTAGCTGAAGTGAACACTGAAGCTTTCTTT
>NA|TRBJ2-3|TRBV5-4|NA
CASRGAGSGYTDTQYF
TGTGCCAGCAGGGGGGCGGGGTCAGGTTACACAGATACGCAGTATTTT
>NA|TRBJ2-5|TRBV7-9|NA
CASSLIKETQYF
TGTGCCAGCAGCCTAATCAAAGAGACCCAGTACTTC
>NA|TRBJ2-7|TRBV7-2|NA
CASSATYEQYF
TGTGCCAGCAGCGCTACCTACGAGCAGTACTTC
>few|TRBJ1-1|TRBV7-9|NA
CASSFVVGGEAFF
TGTGCCAGCAGCTTCGTGGTGGGGGGTGAAGCTTTCTTT
>NA|TRBJ2-3|TRBV18|TRBD1
CASSLGDSSTDTQYF
TGTGCCAGCTCACTAGGGGACAGCAGCACAGATACGCAGTATTTT
>NA|TRBJ2-7|TRBV6-1|NA
CASRQVGGYEQYF
TGTGCCAGCAGACAGGTCGGGGGCTACGAGCAGTACTTC
>NA|TRBJ2-3|TRBV2|TRBD1
CASTLGTVTDTQYF
TGTGCCAGCACCCTCGGGACAGTCACAGATACGCAGTATTTT
>NA|TRBJ1-1|TRBV13|NA
CASSRGKGAFF
TGTGCCAGCAGCCGTGGTAAGGGAGCTTTCTTT
>medium-sized|TRBJ1-1|TRBV18|NA
CASSPWEHTEAFF
TGTGCCAGCTCACCGTGGGAGCACACTGAAGCTTTCTTT
>NA|TRBJ2-1|TRBV7-8|NA
CASSGGWQFF
TGTGCCAGCAGCGGCGGTTGGCAGTTCTTC
>once|TRBJ1-2|TRBV6-1|NA
CASSVTSRGYTF
TGTGCCAGCAGTGTAACCTCGCGGGGCTACACCTTC
>NA|TRBJ2-7|TRBV7-9|NA
CASSESPGDGREQYF
TGTGCCAGCAGCGAATCGCCGGGGGACGGCCGCGAGCAGTACTTC
>NA|TRBJ1-3|TRBV27|NA
CASSKGSAGNTIYF
TGTGCCAGCAGTAAAGGGAGCGCTGGAAACACCATATATTTT
>few|TRBJ2-3|TRBV6-6|TRBD2
CASSYSSGDGADTQYF
TGTGCCAGCAGTTACTCTAGCGGGGATGGGGCAGATACGCAGTATTTT
>once|TRBJ2-3|TRBV7-2|TRBD2
CASSSSGGATDTQYF
TGTGCCAGCAGCTCTAGCGGGGGGGCGACAGATACGCAGTATTTT
>once|TRBJ2-5|TRBV19|TRBD2
CASSSRLAGGGETQYF
TGTGCCAGTAGTTCCCGACTAGCGGGAGGAGGAGAGACCCAGTACTTC
>NA|TRBJ1-4|TRBV7-9|NA
CASSLDEKLFF
TGTGCCAGCAGCTTAGATGAAAAACTGTTTTTT
>NA|TRBJ2-1|TRBV7-9|TRBD2
CASSLVSSGSWQEQFF
TGTGCCAGCAGCTTAGTCTCTAGCGGGAGTTGGCAAGAGCAGTTCTTC
>NA|TRBJ2-5|TRBV2|TRBD1
CATNRGETQYF
TGTGCCACCAACAGGGGGGAGACCCAGTACTTC
>NA|TRBJ2-2|TRBV7-9|NA
CASSLPGTGELFF
TGTGCCAGCAGCTTACCCGGAACCGGGGAGCTGTTTTTT
>NA|TRBJ2-5|TRBV7-9|TRBD1
CASSLDRGSRQETQYF
TGTGCCAGCAGCTTGGACAGGGGATCGAGGCAAGAGACCCAGTACTTC
>NA|TRBJ1-5|TRBV28|NA
CASSLLPEDNQPQHF
TGTGCCAGCAGCCTCCTCCCTGAGGACAATCAGCCCCAGCATTTT
>once|TRBJ2-7|TRBV7-2|NA
CASSLPGAAYEQYF
TGTGCCAGCAGCTTACCGGGAGCCGCATACGAGCAGTACTTC
>few|TRBJ1-1|TRBV4-1|TRBD1
CASSQVGRGRDTEAFF
TGCGCCAGCAGCCAAGTGGGAAGGGGGCGCGACACTGAAGCTTTCTTT